The 21 T cell receptor beta chains below all came from one sample that was sequenced in a study of vaccination and CD4 T cells after COVID-19. Stated treatment: approximately 9-day PBMC culture with coronavirus spike peptide pools or control peptides (ViraFEST assay). Investigators obtained the unexposed donor's CD4+ T cells before the COVID-19 pandemic (2011-2018). The antigens of these receptors remain unknown. With the Oncomine TCR Beta short-read assay, DNA from cultured CD4+ T cells was sequenced. MiXCR, applied by TCRdb to the PCR reads, yields one record per CDR3 protein. The table shows roughly 6,900 distinct CDR3 sequences, with around a quarter occurring only once. Sequences were obtained from CD4+ T cells from blood, cultured in vitro. The source of these receptors is a human donor in good health.

The chain carries TRBV27 and TRBJ2-5; D is perhaps TRBD1 (6 bases). This CDR3 region has 15 residues. V lost 5 bases to trimming and J lost 5 bases, with 18 bases between them. Germline V lookup: CDR1 MNHEY, CDR2 SMNVEV (reference sequence). Here the CDR3 reads CASSHDTGMWETQYF. The CDR3 region has the DNA TGTGCCAGCAGTCACGACACAGGGATGTGGGAGACCCAGTACTTC.

The CDR3 DNA reads TGTGCCAGCAGTTCGAGGGGGTCATCAGATACGCAGTATTTT. Residues: CASSSRGSSDTQYF. The V and J genes are TRBV28 and TRBJ2-3; a weak D match, TRBD1 (6 bases). This CDR3 comprises 14 residues. Trimming pared 4 bases from V and 4 bases from J, leaving 12 bases between. The germline CDR1 and CDR2 sequences are MDHEN and SYDVKM.

The table lists this clonotype with a few counts. The chain uses TRBV20-1 and TRBJ1-2; tentatively, D is TRBD1 (5 bases). Per germline, CDR1 DFQATT and CDR2 SNEGSKA (reference sequence). V lost 4 bases to trimming and J lost 7 bases, with 16 bases between them. CDR3 length: 13 residues. CDR3 sequence (DNA): TGCAGTGCTATGGGGACGCCTGAGATTGGCTACACCTTC. Its protein is CSAMGTPEIGYTF.

The sample holds a few counts of this clonotype. The chain uses TRBV4-1 and TRBJ1-2; D ambiguous. Per germline, CDR1 MGHRA and CDR2 YSYEKL. This CDR3 comprises 15 residues. V lost 3 bases to trimming and J lost 3 bases, with 14 bases between them. The CDR3 loop reads CASSHSGSGDYGYTF. CDR3 nucleotide sequence: TGCGCCAGCAGCCATTCGGGGTCGGGAGACTATGGCTACACCTTC.

This rearrangement joins TRBV6-1 to TRBJ2-5; 9 bases map to TRBD1. From germline, CDR1 is MNHNS and CDR2 SASEGT. The CDR3 consists of 15 residues. Unmatched junction bases numbered 13, after V lost 10 bases and J lost 4 bases. The CDR3 loop is CATTLDRGGRETQYF. The CDR3 nucleotides read TGTGCCACAACCCTGGACAGGGGAGGGAGAGAGACCCAGTACTTC.

The rearrangement links TRBV5-6 to TRBJ1-2; D not certain. Germline assignment: CDR1 SGHDT and CDR2 YYEEEE. The CDR3 runs 12 residues. V was shortened by 0 bases and J by 8 bases, with 8 bases between the two germline ends. Written as DNA, the CDR3 is TGTGCCAGCAGCTTGGAGTTTTACGGCTACACCTTC. It specifies CASSLEFYGYTF. Together with reference TRBV5-6 and TRBJ1-2, the CDR3 gives the full variable domain: DAGVTQSPTHLIKTRGQQVTLRCSPKSGHDTVSWYQQALGQGPQFIFQYYEEEERQRGNFPDRFSGHQFPNYSSELNVNALLLGDSALYLCASSLEFYGYTFGSGTRLTVV.

This clonotype was found a few times. V gene TRBV19 combines with J gene TRBJ1-2, with TRBD1 matching 9 bases. After removal of 7 bases from V and 8 bases from J, the junction contained 11 bases not matched to a gene. The germline CDR1 and CDR2 sequences are LNHDA and SQIVND (reference sequence). The CDR3 is 14 amino acids. This CDR3 reads CASIPGQGIGGYTF. The CDR3 DNA reads as TGTGCCAGTATCCCGGGACAGGGTATTGGGGGCTACACCTTC.

This clonotype has a handful of counts. This sequence joins TRBV30 and TRBJ2-7; D is uncertain. CDR1 is GTSNPN and CDR2 is SVGIG in the germline V gene (reference sequence). The V end lost 0 bases, the J end lost 7 bases, and 10 bases lay between the germline ends. The CDR3 loop spans 12 amino acids. The CDR3 is CAWSVQQTEQYF. The CDR3 nucleotides read TGTGCCTGGAGTGTACAACAGACAGAGCAGTACTTC.

This clonotype has more than one count but fewer than ten. V and J are TRBV2 and TRBJ2-7; D is undetermined. The germline V gene has CDR1 SNHLY and CDR2 FYNNEI. The CDR3 totals 12 residues. Trimming took 8 bases from V and 1 from J, leaving 9 bases between them. CDR3 in DNA: TGTGCCAGCGAAGGCCTTTCCTACGAGCAGTACTTC. This sequence encodes CASEGLSYEQYF.

This clonotype was picked up a small number of times. The chain links TRBV2 to TRBJ1-5; 7 bases align to TRBD1. Germline CDR1 SNHLY, CDR2 FYNNEI. J lost 0 bases, V lost 8 bases, and 7 bases had no gene match. The CDR3 loop spans 15 amino acids. Written as DNA, the CDR3 is TGTGCCAGCCTTGTAAACAGGGGTAGCAATCAGCCCCAGCATTTT. Amino acids: CASLVNRGSNQPQHF.

This chain connects TRBV19 to TRBJ1-2, with D possibly TRBD1 on 5 matching bases. The germline V gene has CDR1 LNHDA and CDR2 SQIVND (reference sequence). V lost 5 bases, J lost 0 bases, and 25 bases lay in between. This CDR3 has 19 residues. In DNA, the CDR3 is TGTGCCAGTAGTCCTATGGGGGTTGGTGTCCAGGGACCTAACTATGGCTACACCTTC. As protein: CASSPMGVGVQGPNYGYTF.

This clonotype was observed a few times. The rearrangement links TRBV20-1 to TRBJ2-2; D gene unclear. Deletions cut 0 bases from V and 2 bases from J, with 10 bases between. Germline V gene lookup returns CDR1 DFQATT and CDR2 SNEGSKA (reference sequence). There are 15 residues in the CDR3. The CDR3 loop reads CSARDLVTNTGELFF. In DNA, the CDR3 is TGCAGTGCTAGAGATCTGGTAACAAACACCGGGGAGCTGTTTTTT.

This clonotype is classed as medium-sized (0.01 to 0.1%). The genes are TRBV12-3 or TRBV12-4 and TRBJ2-5, with 12 bases lining up with TRBD2. This CDR3 spans 18 amino acids. V lost 4 bases and J lost 5; bases outside the gene matches: 14. The chain's CDR3 is CASSSTWGLAGGLETQYF. Here the CDR3 DNA reads TGTGCCAGCAGTTCCACCTGGGGTCTAGCGGGGGGGCTCGAGACCCAGTACTTC.

This clonotype was counted only a few times. The chain is built from TRBV6-4 and TRBJ2-3; 10 bases are a match to TRBD2. The germline V gene encodes CDR1 MRHNA and CDR2 SNTAGT. Losses at the gene ends were 2 bases for V and 1 base for J; bases not matched to a gene: 0. The CDR3 loop spans 15 amino acids. This CDR3 reads CASSDTSGGTDTQYF. CDR3 DNA: TGTGCCAGCAGTGACACTAGCGGGGGCACAGATACGCAGTATTTT.

There are a few counts of this clonotype. V and J are TRBV7-3 and TRBJ2-6; the D is unclear. V was trimmed by 4 bases and J by 0 bases, leaving 4 bases between them. Germline-derived CDR1 and CDR2 are SGHTA and FQGTGA. The CDR3 extends over 14 amino acids. CDR3 sequence reads: CASSSSSGANVLTF. The CDR3 nucleotides are TGTGCCAGCAGCTCTAGCTCTGGGGCCAACGTCCTGACTTTC.

The chain uses TRBV19 and TRBJ2-7, with a tentative D call TRBD2 (7 bases). The germline CDR1 and CDR2 sequences are LNHDA and SQIVND (reference sequence). The V gene lost 6 bases and the J gene lost 3 bases, with 18 bases spanning the gap. This CDR3 spans 15 amino acids. The CDR3 protein is CASRRTARGDYEQYF. The CDR3 DNA follows: TGTGCCAGTAGGAGGACAGCCCGGGGGGACTACGAGCAGTACTTC.

The rearrangement uses TRBV9 and TRBJ1-6; the match to TRBD1 covers 7 bases. The germline CDR1 and CDR2 sequences are SGDLS and YYNGEE. CDR3 size: 15 residues. V lost 0 bases to trimming and J lost 7 bases; unmatched junction nucleotides: 4. The CDR3 here is CASSVGDRQNSPLHF. The CDR3 coding sequence is TGTGCCAGCAGCGTAGGGGACAGACAAAATTCACCCCTCCACTTT.

Only a few counts were recorded for this clonotype. The genes are TRBV4-1 and TRBJ1-5; D gene uncertain. Germline V CDR1 and CDR2: MGHRA, YSYEKL. The CDR3 extends over 15 amino acids. Trimming left V 0 bases short and J 7 bases short, with 13 bases between. This chain's CDR3 is CASSQDAADNQPQHF. The CDR3 DNA reads TGCGCCAGCAGCCAAGATGCCGCCGATAACCAGCCCCAGCATTTT.

This clonotype was found a few times. The V gene is TRBV20-1, the J gene TRBJ1-4; D may be TRBD1 (5 bases). V was clipped by 5 bases and J by 4 bases, with 14 bases between them. CDR3 length: 14 residues. The V gene's germline CDR1 is DFQATT and CDR2 SNEGSKA (reference sequence). The CDR3 nucleotides read TGCAGTGCTGATGGAGGGGCCCTTAATGAAAAACTGTTTTTT. Amino acid sequence: CSADGGALNEKLFF.

This chain links TRBV19 with TRBJ1-5; no firm D call. The CDR3 extends over 17 amino acids. Per germline, CDR1 LNHDA and CDR2 SQIVND (reference sequence). Trimming shortened V by 3 bases and J by 3 bases, and 18 bases separated the two germline ends. CDR3 sequence: CASSIIEGTVLNQPQHF. The CDR3 DNA is TGTGCCAGTAGTATTATAGAGGGCACAGTACTCAATCAGCCCCAGCATTTT. Based on the CDR3 plus reference TRBV19 and TRBJ1-5, the full variable domain is DGGITQSPKYLFRKEGQNVTLSCEQNLNHDAMYWYRQDPGQGLRLIYYSQIVNDFQKGDIAEGYSVSREKKESFPLTVTSAQKNPTAFYLCASSIIEGTVLNQPQHFGDGTRLSIL.

Note on this clonotype: Given a much more abundant clone one base away, this may be a read error. V is TRBV20-1 and J is TRBJ1-5; D call uncertain. V was cut by 3 bases and J by 11 bases, with 17 bases left in between. This CDR3 contains 13 residues. Germline V gives CDR1 DFQATT, CDR2 SNEGSKA (reference sequence). The CDR3 DNA sequence: TGCAGTGCTAGGGAGGGCCTCGCGACGACCCAGCATTTT. This sequence encodes CSAREGLATTQHF.